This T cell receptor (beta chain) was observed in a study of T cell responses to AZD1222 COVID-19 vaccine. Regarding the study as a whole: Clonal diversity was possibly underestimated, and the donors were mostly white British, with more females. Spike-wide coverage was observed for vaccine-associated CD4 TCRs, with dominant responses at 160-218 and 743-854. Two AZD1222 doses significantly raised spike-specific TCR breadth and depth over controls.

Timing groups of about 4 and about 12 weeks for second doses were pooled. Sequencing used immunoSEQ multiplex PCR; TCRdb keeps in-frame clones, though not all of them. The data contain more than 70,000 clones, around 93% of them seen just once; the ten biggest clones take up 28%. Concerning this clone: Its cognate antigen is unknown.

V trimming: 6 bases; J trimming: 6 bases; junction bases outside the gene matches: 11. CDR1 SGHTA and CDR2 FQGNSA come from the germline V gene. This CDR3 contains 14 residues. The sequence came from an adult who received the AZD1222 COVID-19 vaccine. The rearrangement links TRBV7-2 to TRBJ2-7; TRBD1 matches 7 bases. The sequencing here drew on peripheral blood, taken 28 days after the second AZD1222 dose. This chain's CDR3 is CASRLGAGGGEQYF. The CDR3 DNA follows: TGTGCCAGCAGACTCGGGGCAGGGGGTGGCGAGCAGTACTTC.